The subject of this entry is one T cell receptor (beta chain). Its antigen is still unknown. A read error is likely, as this CDR3 ends without the conserved phenylalanine or tryptophan. The sample is drawn from a study of T cell repertoires in cytomegalovirus infection. For the study at large: Recently identified HLA-C-restricted and well-studied HLA-B-restricted CMV epitopes were used. Public TCR beta signatures were indicative of both CMV infection and a matching HLA type.

Trimming stripped 2 bases from V and 9 bases from J, with 11 bases between. The CDR3 spans 12 residues. Germline V CDR1 and CDR2: MNHGY, SAAAGT. Findings of the study overall: Predominance within the ex vivo response was attributable to HLA-C-restricted CMV-specific TCR beta clonotypes.

A single record per CDR3 protein comes from TCRdb applying MiXCR to the reads. The sample lists some 700,000 distinct CDR3 sequences, roughly 36% occurring once. The receptor was derived from a human donor in good health (CMV status not recorded). Some clones in this sample may be carry-over from other donors' samples. The V call is TRBV6-8, the J call TRBJ2-7; D gene uncertain. The specimen comprised cultured PBMCs, sampled from culture after CMV antigen stimulation. The CDR3 bases are TGTGCCAGCAGTTACGTCGTCAAGGGGCAGTACCTC. Its translation: CASSYVVKGQYL.